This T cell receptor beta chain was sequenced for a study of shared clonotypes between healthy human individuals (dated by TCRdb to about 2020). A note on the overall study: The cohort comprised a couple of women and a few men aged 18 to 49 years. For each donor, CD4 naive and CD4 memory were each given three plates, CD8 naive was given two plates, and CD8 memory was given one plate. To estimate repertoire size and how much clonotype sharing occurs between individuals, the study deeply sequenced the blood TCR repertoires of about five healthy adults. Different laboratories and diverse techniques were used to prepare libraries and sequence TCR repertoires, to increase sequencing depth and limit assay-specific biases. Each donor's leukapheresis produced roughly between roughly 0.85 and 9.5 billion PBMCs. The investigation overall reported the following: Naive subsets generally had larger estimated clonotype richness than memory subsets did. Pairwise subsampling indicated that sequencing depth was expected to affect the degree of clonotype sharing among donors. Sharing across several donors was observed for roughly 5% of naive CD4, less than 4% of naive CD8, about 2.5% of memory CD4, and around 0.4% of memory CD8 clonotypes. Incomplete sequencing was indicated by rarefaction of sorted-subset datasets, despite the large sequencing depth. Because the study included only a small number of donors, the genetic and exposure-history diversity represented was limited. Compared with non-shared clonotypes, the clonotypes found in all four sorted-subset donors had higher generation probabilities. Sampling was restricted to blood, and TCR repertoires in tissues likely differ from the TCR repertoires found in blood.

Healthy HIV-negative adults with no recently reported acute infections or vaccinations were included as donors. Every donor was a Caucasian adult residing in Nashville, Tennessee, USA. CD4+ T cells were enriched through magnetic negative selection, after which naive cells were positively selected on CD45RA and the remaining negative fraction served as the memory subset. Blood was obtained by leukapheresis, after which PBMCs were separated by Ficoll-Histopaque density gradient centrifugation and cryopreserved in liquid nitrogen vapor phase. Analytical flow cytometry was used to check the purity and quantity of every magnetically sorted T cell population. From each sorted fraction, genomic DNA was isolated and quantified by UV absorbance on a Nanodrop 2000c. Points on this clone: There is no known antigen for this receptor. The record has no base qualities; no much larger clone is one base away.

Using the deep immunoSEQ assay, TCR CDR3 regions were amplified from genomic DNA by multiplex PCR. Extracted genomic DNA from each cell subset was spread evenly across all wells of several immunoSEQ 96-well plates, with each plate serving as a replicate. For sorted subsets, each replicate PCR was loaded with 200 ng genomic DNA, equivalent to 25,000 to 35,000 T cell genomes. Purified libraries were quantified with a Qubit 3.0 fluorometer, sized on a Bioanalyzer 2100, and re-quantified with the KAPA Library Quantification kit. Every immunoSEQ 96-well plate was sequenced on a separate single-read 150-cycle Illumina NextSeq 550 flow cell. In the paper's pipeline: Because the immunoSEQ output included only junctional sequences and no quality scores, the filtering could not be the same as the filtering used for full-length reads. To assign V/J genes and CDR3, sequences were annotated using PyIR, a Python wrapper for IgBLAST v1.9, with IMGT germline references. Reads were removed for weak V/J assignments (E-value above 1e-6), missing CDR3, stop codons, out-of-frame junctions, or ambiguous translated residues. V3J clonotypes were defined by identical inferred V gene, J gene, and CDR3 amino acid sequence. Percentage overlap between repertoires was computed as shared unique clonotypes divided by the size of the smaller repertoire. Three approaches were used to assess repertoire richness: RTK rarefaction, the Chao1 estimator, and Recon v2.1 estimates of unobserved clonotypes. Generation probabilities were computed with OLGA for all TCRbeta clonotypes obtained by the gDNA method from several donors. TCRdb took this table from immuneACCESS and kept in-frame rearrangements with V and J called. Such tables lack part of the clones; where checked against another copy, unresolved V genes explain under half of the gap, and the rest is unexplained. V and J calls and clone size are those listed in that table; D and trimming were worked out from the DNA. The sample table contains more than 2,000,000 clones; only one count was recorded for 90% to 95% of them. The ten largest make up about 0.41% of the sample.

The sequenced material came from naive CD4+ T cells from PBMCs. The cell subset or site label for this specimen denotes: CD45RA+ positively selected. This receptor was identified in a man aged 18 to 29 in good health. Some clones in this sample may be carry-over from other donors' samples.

The CDR3 region: CAISGGRQGTNEKLFF. The nucleotide sequence is TGTGCCATCAGTGGAGGGAGACAGGGGACTAATGAAAAACTGTTTTTT. This receptor chain uses TRBV10-3 and TRBJ1-4; 8 bases in between match TRBD1. Inclusive of the bounding cysteine and phenylalanine, the CDR3 is 16 residues long. Of the read, only the CDR3 DNA is kept; its 48 bases are in frame from base 1. At the junction V is shortened by 4 bases and J by 2 bases; bases outside the gene matches: 6. As encoded in the germline V gene, CDR1 is ENHRY while CDR2 is SYGVKD.